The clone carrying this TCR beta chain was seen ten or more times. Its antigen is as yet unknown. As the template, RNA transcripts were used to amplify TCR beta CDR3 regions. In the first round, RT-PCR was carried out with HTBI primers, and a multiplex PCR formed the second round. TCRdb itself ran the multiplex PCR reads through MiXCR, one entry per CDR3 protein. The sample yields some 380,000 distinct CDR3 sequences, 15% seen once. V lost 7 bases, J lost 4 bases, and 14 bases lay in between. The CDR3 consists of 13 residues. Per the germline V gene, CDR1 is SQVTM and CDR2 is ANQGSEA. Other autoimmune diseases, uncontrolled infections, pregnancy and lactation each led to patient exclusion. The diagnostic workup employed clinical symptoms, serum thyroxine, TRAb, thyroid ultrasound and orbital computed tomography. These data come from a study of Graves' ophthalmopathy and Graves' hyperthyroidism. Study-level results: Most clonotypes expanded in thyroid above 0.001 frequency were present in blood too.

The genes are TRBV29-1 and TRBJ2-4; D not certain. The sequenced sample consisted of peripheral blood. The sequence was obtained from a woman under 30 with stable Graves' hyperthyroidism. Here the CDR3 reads CSGVEGNKNIQYF. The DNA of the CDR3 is TGCAGCGGGGTGGAAGGAAATAAAAACATTCAGTACTTC.